This T cell receptor (beta chain) was identified during a study of graft-versus-host responses after intestinal transplantation (dated by TCRdb to the early 2020s). As for the study more broadly: The transplants that recipients got were multivisceral, liver-intestinal, or isolated intestinal. Anti-thymocyte globulin induction was given to all recipients, followed by maintenance tacrolimus and steroids for around three years. Instead of going to the commercial service, samples from a few later patients were sequenced in-house on an Illumina MiSeq and processed with MiXCR. Of the roughly 24 intestinal transplant recipients enrolled in the cohort, one of whom was a retransplant, 3 patients without pretransplant specimens were excluded. Alloreactive clones were identified by sequencing pre-transplant mixed lymphocyte reaction products and comparing them with unstimulated pre-transplant donor and recipient T cells. Donor T cell macrochimerism was defined as a peak of at least 4% donor T cells among recipient peripheral blood mononuclear cells. Graft-versus-host and host-versus-graft alloreactive T cell clones were tracked in the graft, circulation and bone marrow after intestinal transplantation using bulk TCR-beta CDR3 sequencing. The investigation overall reported the following: Early after transplant, peak levels of circulating GvH clones were found to be associated with declines in HvG clones. GvH clones were detected in recipient bone marrow, and some of these GvH clones were observed earlier in ileal mucosa or blood, consistent with an intestinal mucosal origin. In the allografts of patients with donor T cell macrochimerism, GvH to HvG T cell clonal ratios were high. The conclusions were limited by the relatively low number and heterogeneity of the intestinal transplant patients.

A remark on this clone: Its antigen is not yet known. Base qualities are not recorded, but no much larger clone differs from it by a single base.

Receptor libraries were prepared by the immunoSEQ multiplex PCR assay. High-throughput TCR-beta CDR3 sequencing of genomic DNA from most patients was performed by Adaptive Biotechnologies. Under the source paper's analysis protocol: TCR sequencing data for 18 patients were retrieved from Adaptive's ImmunoSEQ software; a few other patients were processed with MiXCR and VDJtools. CDR3 nucleotide sequences shared between donor and recipient were removed because the origin of such sequences could not be assigned. To be classed as alloreactive, a clone needed at least 2-fold expansion over unstimulated cells and a minimum CFSE-low frequency of 0.002% (template counts) or 0.001% (read counts). Clones were considered mappable if detected in sequenced pre-transplant spleen, lymph node, or MLR CFSE-low populations of the donor or recipient. The cumulative frequency of alloreactive clones was calculated as a percentage of all sequences, weighted by copy number. What TCRdb holds here is the immuneACCESS table cut down to in-frame rearrangements. Part of the clones is not present; checked against another copy, under half of the missing clones reflect an unresolved V gene, and the others are unexplained. V, J and clone size derive from that table, while D and trimming were established from the DNA sequence. Here the sample has approximately 12,000 clones; around 84% occur a single time. The ten largest clones add up to 7% to 9.5% of the sample.

In the first month after transplant, blood samples were collected up to 4 times, and after that at least monthly when available. From the cysteine through the phenylalanine, the CDR3 covers 15 amino acids. Only the CDR3 region is kept as DNA, spanning 45 bases read in frame from base 1. The germline ends are 13 bases apart after V is trimmed by 7 bases and J by 0 bases. CDR1 and CDR2 were assigned from the germline V gene as MNHNS and SASEGT. Recombination joined TRBV6-1 with TRBJ2-1; the D element could tentatively be TRBD1 or TRBD2, as 5 bases agree for each. The receptor was derived from a human patient who received an intestinal transplant, so some T cells may come from the graft donor. This specimen consisted of PBMCs, obtained about 300 days after intestinal transplant. The nucleotides are TGTGCCAGCAATCGGGGCCCGAGCTCCTACAATGAGCAGTTCTTC. Its protein product is CASNRGPSSYNEQFF.